These T cell receptor beta chains were read from a single sample in a study of blood T cell repertoires in COVID-19. Sequencing was performed with immunoSEQ multiplex PCR; in TCRdb, only in-frame clones are kept and a portion is missing. The table shows 80,000 to 100,000 clones, with roughly 90% occurring only once. Sequencing input: peripheral blood. These receptors originate from a human donor with COVID-19, enrolled during active disease. The donor label of this sample is uncertain. Each CDR3 is given with its conserved first and last residue. Each record gives: J gene, V gene, clone size, D gene, CDR3 protein, CDR3 DNA. D genes are given only for firm matches. For some rows the clone size is stated as once, few or many, or as a class when expanded; others skip it.

TRBJ2-7 TRBV11-3 - - CASSSSLGYEQYF TGTGCCAGCAGCTCTAGCCTGGGGTACGAGCAGTACTTC
TRBJ2-1 TRBV10-3 - TRBD2 CAISPGGGPNEQFF TGTGCCATCAGCCCTGGGGGAGGGCCGAATGAGCAGTTCTTC
TRBJ1-3 TRBV5-4 once - CASSLDQGAGNTIYF TGTGCCAGCAGCTTGGATCAGGGTGCAGGAAACACCATATATTTT
TRBJ2-1 TRBV4-1 - - CASSQAGVGERVNNEQFF TGCGCCAGCAGCCAAGCGGGGGTAGGGGAAAGAGTGAACAATGAGCAGTTCTTC
TRBJ1-2 TRBV6-5 - - CASTMLRNYGYTF TGTGCCAGCACAATGCTACGTAACTATGGCTACACCTTC
TRBJ1-6 TRBV30 - - CAWSAVLGQNSPLHF TGTGCCTGGAGTGCCGTTCTAGGACAAAATTCACCCCTCCACTTT
TRBJ2-2 TRBV19 - TRBD1 CASIQDRRFGELFF TGTGCCAGTATACAGGACAGGAGATTCGGGGAGCTGTTTTTT
TRBJ1-1 TRBV6-1 - - CASSAGTPVEAFF TGTGCCAGCAGCGCCGGGACACCAGTTGAAGCTTTCTTT
TRBJ1-1 TRBV7-9 - - CASSLELLGTEAFF TGTGCCAGCAGCTTAGAACTACTTGGCACTGAAGCTTTCTTT
TRBJ1-6 TRBV7-9 many - CASSLDEGSPLHF TGTGCCAGCAGCTTAGATGAGGGTTCACCCCTCCACTTT